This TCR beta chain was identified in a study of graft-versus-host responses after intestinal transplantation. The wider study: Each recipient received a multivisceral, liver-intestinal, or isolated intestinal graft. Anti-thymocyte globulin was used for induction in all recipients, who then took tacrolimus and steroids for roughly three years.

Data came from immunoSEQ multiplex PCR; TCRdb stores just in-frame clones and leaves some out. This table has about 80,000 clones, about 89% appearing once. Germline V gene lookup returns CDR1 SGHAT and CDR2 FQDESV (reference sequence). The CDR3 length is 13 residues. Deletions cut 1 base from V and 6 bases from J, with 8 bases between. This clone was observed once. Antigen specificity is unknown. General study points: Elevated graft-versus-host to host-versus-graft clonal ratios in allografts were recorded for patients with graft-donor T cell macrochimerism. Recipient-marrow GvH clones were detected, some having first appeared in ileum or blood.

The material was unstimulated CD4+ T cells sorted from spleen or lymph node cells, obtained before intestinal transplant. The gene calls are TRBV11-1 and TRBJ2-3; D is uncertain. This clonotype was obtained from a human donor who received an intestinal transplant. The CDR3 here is CASSLEARDTQYF. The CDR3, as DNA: TGTGCCAGCAGCTTAGAGGCCAGGGATACGCAGTATTTT.